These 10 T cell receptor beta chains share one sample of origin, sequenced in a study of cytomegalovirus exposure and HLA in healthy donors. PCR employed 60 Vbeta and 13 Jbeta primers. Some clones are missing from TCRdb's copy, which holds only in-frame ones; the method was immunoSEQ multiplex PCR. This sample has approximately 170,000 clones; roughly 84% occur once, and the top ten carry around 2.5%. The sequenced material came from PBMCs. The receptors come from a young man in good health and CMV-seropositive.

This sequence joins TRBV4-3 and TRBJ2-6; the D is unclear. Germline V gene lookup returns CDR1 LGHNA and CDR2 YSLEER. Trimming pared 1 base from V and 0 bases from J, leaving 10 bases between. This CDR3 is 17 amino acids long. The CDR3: CASSQVASSSGANVLTF. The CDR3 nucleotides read TGCGCCAGCAGCCAAGTAGCCTCAAGCTCTGGGGCCAACGTCCTGACTTTC.

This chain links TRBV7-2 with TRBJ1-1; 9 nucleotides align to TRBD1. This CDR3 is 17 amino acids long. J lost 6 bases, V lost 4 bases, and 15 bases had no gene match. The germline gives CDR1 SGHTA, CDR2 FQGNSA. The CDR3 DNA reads TGTGCCAGCAGCTATCTCTCCGGGACAGGGCGTTGGTCTGAAGCTTTCTTT. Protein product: CASSYLSGTGRWSEAFF.

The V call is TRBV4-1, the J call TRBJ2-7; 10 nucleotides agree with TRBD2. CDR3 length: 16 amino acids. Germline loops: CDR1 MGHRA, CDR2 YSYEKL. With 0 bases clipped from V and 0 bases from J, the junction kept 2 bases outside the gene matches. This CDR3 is CASSQDPSGGSYEQYV. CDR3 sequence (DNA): TGCGCCAGCAGCCAAGACCCTAGCGGGGGCTCCTACGAGCAGTACGTC.

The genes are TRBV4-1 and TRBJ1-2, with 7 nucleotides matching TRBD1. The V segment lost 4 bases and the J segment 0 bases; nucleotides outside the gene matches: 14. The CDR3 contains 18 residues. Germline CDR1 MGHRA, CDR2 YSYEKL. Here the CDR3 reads CASSPNVPGQISNYGYTF. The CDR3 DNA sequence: TGCGCCAGCAGCCCCAACGTCCCGGGACAGATATCTAACTATGGCTACACCTTC.

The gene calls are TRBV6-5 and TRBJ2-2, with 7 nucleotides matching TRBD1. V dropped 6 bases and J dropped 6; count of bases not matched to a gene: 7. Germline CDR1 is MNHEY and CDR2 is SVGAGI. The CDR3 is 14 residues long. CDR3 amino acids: CASSLTGIPGELFF. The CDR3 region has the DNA TGTGCCAGCAGCCTGACAGGGATCCCCGGGGAGCTGTTTTTT.

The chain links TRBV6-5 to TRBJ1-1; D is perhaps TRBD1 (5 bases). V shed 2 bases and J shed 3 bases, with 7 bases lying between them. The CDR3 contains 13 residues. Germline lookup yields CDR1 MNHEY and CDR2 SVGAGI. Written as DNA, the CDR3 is TGTGCCAGCAGTTACGGCAGGGACACTGAAGCTTTCTTT. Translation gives CASSYGRDTEAFF.

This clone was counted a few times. The CDR3 DNA follows: TGTGCCAGCAATAAACAGGGGGGTAGCTTCAGCGGGATCAACACAGATACGCAGTATTTT. Translating gives CASNKQGGSFSGINTDTQYF. The chain combines TRBV9 with TRBJ2-3, with D tentatively TRBD1 (8 bases). This CDR3 spans 20 amino acids. Germline CDR1 and CDR2: SGDLS and YYNGEE. V was shortened by 6 bases and J by 2 bases, with 31 bases between the two germline ends.

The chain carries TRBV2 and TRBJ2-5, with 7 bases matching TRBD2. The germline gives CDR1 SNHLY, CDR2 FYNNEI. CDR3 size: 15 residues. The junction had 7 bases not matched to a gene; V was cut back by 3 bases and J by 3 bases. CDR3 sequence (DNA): TGTGCCAGCAGTGATGTGGGCGGGAGTAAAGAGACCCAGTACTTC. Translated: CASSDVGGSKETQYF.

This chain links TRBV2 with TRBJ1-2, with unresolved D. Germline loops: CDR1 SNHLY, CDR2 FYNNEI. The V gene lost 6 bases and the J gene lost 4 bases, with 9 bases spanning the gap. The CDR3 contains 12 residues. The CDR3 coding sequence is TGTGCCAGCAGATACGGTGGCTATGGCTACACCTTC. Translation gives CASRYGGYGYTF.

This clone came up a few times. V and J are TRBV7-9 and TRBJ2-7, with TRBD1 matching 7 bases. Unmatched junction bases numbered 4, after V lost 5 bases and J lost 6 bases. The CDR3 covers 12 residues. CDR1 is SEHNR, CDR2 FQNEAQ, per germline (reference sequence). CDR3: CASSPRGLEQYF. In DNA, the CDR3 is TGTGCCAGCAGCCCAAGGGGGCTCGAGCAGTACTTC.